This TCR beta chain came from a study of OX40 agonist ivuxolimab in advanced cancers. Study information: Mean age approximately 66 years, range roughly 20 to 85; roughly 82% male. There were three patients with partial responses, one having hepatocellular carcinoma and two cutaneous melanoma. Study conclusions and caveats: In CD8+ T cells, expanded clones were on average more numerous than in CD4+.

Assay used: immunoSEQ multiplex PCR; TCRdb lists only in-frame clones, some missing. The repertoire includes more than 65,000 clones, 85% of them detected once, and roughly 0.8% sits in the top ten. Blood was sampled at baseline, cycle 4 day 1, and cycle 7 day 1. The CDR3 covers 15 residues. Trimming pared 8 bases from V and 0 bases from J, leaving 16 bases between. The germline CDR1 and CDR2 sequences are LNHDA and SQIVND (reference sequence). In regard to this clone: What it binds is not known.

The chain employs TRBV19 and TRBJ1-1; unclear D gene. The sequenced sample was CD4+ or CD8+ T cells sorted from blood, obtained in a trial of the OX40 agonist ivuxolimab. The source of this sequence is an adult with an advanced solid tumor such as melanoma, head and neck, liver or kidney cancer. The CDR3 sequence is CASRTAELMNTEAFF. Here the CDR3 DNA reads TGTGCCAGTCGAACAGCAGAACTCATGAACACTGAAGCTTTCTTT. Supplemented by reference TRBV19 and TRBJ1-1, the full variable domain reads DGGITQSPKYLFRKEGQNVTLSCEQNLNHDAMYWYRQDPGQGLRLIYYSQIVNDFQKGDIAEGYSVSREKKESFPLTVTSAQKNPTAFYLCASRTAELMNTEAFFGQGTRLTVV.